The 27 T cell receptor beta chains listed next were all sequenced from one sample in a study of blood T cells in healthy people across ages (dated by TCRdb to between 2015 and 2017). The library was prepared using 5' RACE. The instrument was an Illumina HiSeq 2500. A second PCR of 7 to 11 cycles was performed with a sample-barcoded 5' primer and a J-beta primer mix. Through fastp at Q25 and MiXCR, TCRdb rebuilt clones from the public reads, retaining in-frame beta chains. A single entry per CDR3 protein holds the most common genes and DNA from its merged rows. The sample data list hundreds of thousands of distinct CDR3 sequences, and around 50% of these were observed just once. 20% to 30% of the sample goes to the ten largest clones. Sample: blood. These receptor sequences come from a man aged 35 to 55 in good health.

The chain carries TRBV3-1 and TRBJ2-7, with a weak D call TRBD1 (5 bases). Germline V gene sequence: CDR1 LGHDT, CDR2 YNNKEL (reference sequence). This CDR3 is built from 14 residues. The V and J ends lost 3 bases and 4 bases respectively, with 13 bases between them. CDR3 in amino acids: CASSQSQGRYEQYF. CDR3 bases: TGTGCCAGCAGCCAGAGTCAGGGCCGGTACGAGCAGTACTTC.

The V gene is TRBV5-1, the J gene TRBJ2-4; D uncertain. This CDR3 contains 19 residues. Germline V gene lookup returns CDR1 SGHRS and CDR2 YFSETQ. V gave up 1 base and J gave up 0 bases, with 20 bases separating them. The CDR3 DNA follows: TGCGCCAGCAGCTTGTCTCTCATGGTGTCGACCTCAGCCAAAAACATTCAGTACTTC. Translation: CASSLSLMVSTSAKNIQYF.

The rearrangement joins TRBV27 to TRBJ2-4; weak D call: TRBD1 (6 bases). The J call may not be correct, given that the DNA end is closer to TRBJ2-7. The CDR3 runs 16 residues. Per germline, CDR1 MNHEY and CDR2 SMNVEV (reference sequence). The CDR3 sequence is CASKGELLDPPYEQYF. CDR3 coding DNA: TGTGCCAGTAAGGGGGAGTTATTGGACCCACCCTACGAGCAGTACTTC.

The rearrangement uses TRBV29-1 and TRBJ2-1; TRBD2 aligns across 10 bases. The germline V gene has CDR1 SQVTM and CDR2 ANQGSEA. J was trimmed by 4 bases and V by 4 bases; bases with no gene match: 4. The length of the CDR3 is 14 residues. For the CDR3, the DNA is TGCAGCGTTGTTACTAGCGGGATATACAATGAGCAGTTCTTC. Translation: CSVVTSGIYNEQFF.

This clonotype was counted a few times. J is TRBJ2-3 and V is TRBV5-5; 9 bases line up with TRBD2. Germline CDR1 is SGHKS and CDR2 is YYEKEE (reference sequence). V lost 6 bases to trimming and J lost 5 bases; unmatched junction nucleotides: 19. CDR3 length equals 18 residues. This CDR3 is CASTRRLLAGVFVDTQYF. CDR3 DNA: TGTGCCAGCACCCGAAGGCTTTTAGCGGGAGTTTTTGTAGATACGCAGTATTTT.

CDR3: CASSLDPGTGDEKLFF. As DNA, the CDR3 is TGCGCCAGCAGCTTGGACCCGGGGACAGGGGATGAAAAACTGTTTTTT. The chain links TRBV5-1 to TRBJ1-4; 10 bases are shared with TRBD1. Trimming removed 0 bases from V and 6 bases from J; junction bases left unmatched: 5. Germline V gene lookup returns CDR1 SGHRS and CDR2 YFSETQ. The CDR3 spans 16 residues. The whole variable domain, remainder taken from reference TRBV5-1 and TRBJ1-4, is KAGVTQTPRYLIKTRGQQVTLSCSPISGHRSVSWYQQTPGQGLQFLFEYFSETQRNKGNFPGRFSGRQFSNSRSEMNVSTLELGDSALYLCASSLDPGTGDEKLFFGSGTQLSVL.

The V gene is TRBV10-3, the J gene TRBJ2-3, with 9 bases that match TRBD1. There are 18 residues in the CDR3. The V gene's germline CDR1 is ENHRY and CDR2 SYGVKD. Trimming at V came to 4 bases and at J to 4 bases, leaving 15 bases not matched to a gene. The CDR3 sequence is CAISGFRGTGQGSDTQYF. The DNA of the CDR3 is TGTGCCATCAGTGGGTTCCGCGGGACAGGGCAAGGGTCAGATACGCAGTATTTT.

The gene calls are TRBV9 and TRBJ2-1; no definite D call. CDR3 length equals 13 residues. Trimming pared 0 bases from V and 7 bases from J, leaving 8 bases between. Germline assignment: CDR1 SGDLS and CDR2 YYNGEE. Here the CDR3 reads CASSVEIRNEQFF. The CDR3 coding sequence is TGTGCCAGCAGCGTAGAGATCAGGAATGAGCAGTTCTTC.

The CDR3 sequence: CASSTAGNEANTGELFF. DNA for the CDR3: TGCGCCAGCAGCACAGCCGGGAACGAGGCTAACACCGGGGAGCTGTTTTTT. This sequence joins TRBV5-1 and TRBJ2-2; tentative D call: TRBD2 (5 bases). The CDR3 is 17 residues long. Germline-derived CDR1 and CDR2 are SGHRS and YFSETQ. V was trimmed by 4 bases and J by 2 bases, leaving 18 bases between them.

V usage is TRBV6-6 and J usage is TRBJ2-3, with D perhaps TRBD1 (5 bases). Trimming left V 0 bases short and J 3 bases short, with 10 bases between. CDR3 length: 15 amino acids. The germline gives CDR1 MNHNY, CDR2 SVGAGI (reference sequence). Here the CDR3 reads CASSYSGRVTDTQYF. CDR3 DNA sequence: TGTGCCAGCAGTTACTCTGGCAGGGTAACAGATACGCAGTATTTT.

V and J are TRBV4-1 and TRBJ2-3, with a weak D call TRBD1 (6 bases). CDR3 size: 16 residues. V was shortened by 0 bases and J by 2 bases, with 12 bases between the two germline ends. Looked up from germline, CDR1 is MGHRA and CDR2 is YSYEKL. CDR3 amino acids: CASSQDVGGYTDTQYF. CDR3 bases: TGCGCCAGCAGCCAAGATGTAGGGGGTTACACAGATACGCAGTATTTT.

The chain couples TRBV9 to TRBJ1-1, with 7 bases aligning to TRBD1. Per germline, CDR1 SGDLS and CDR2 YYNGEE. The CDR3 length is 14 residues. V lost 0 bases and J lost 4; bases outside the gene matches: 3. Here the CDR3 DNA reads TGTGCCAGCAGCGTAGGGGGACAGCCCACTGAAGCTTTCTTT. Translation gives CASSVGGQPTEAFF. Supplemented by reference TRBV9 and TRBJ1-1, the full variable domain reads DSGVTQTPKHLITATGQRVTLRCSPRSGDLSVYWYQQSLDQGLQFLIQYYNGEERAKGNILERFSAQQFPDLHSELNLSSLELGDSALYFCASSVGGQPTEAFFGQGTRLTVV.

The V and J genes are TRBV20-1 and TRBJ1-2, with D perhaps matching TRBD1 (6 bases). From germline, CDR1 is DFQATT and CDR2 SNEGSKA (reference sequence). The V end was cut by 5 bases, the J end by 1 base, with 8 bases between. This CDR3 comprises 12 residues. DNA for the CDR3: TGCAGTGCTCCGGACAGTAACTATGGCTACACCTTC. This translates into CSAPDSNYGYTF.

The table lists this clonotype with a count of one. This chain joins TRBV12-3 or TRBV12-4 and TRBJ2-7, with no clear D. The J call may be wrong; the DNA end is better matched by TRBJ2-5. The CDR3 covers 12 residues. As DNA, the CDR3 is TGTGCCAGCAGTACCTCCCAAGAGACCCAGTACTTC. As protein: CASSTSQETQYF.

The chain has TRBV6-4 and TRBJ2-3; TRBD2 matches 12 bases. Losses at the gene ends were 5 bases for V and 6 bases for J; bases not matched to a gene: 6. Germline assignment: CDR1 MRHNA and CDR2 SNTAGT. The CDR3 is made up of 15 amino acids. In nucleotides, the CDR3 is TGTGCCAGCAGTCAACTAGCGGGAGGACGGGATACGCAGTATTTT. The encoded protein is CASSQLAGGRDTQYF.

This rearrangement joins TRBV7-9 to TRBJ2-7; no clear D. The CDR3 extends over 14 amino acids. Germline CDR1 is SEHNR and CDR2 is FQNEAQ (reference sequence). V lost 1 base to trimming and J lost 3 bases, with 10 bases between them. CDR3 sequence reads: CASSLEERSYEQYF. The DNA for the CDR3 is TGTGCCAGCAGCTTAGAGGAAAGGAGCTACGAGCAGTACTTC.

The chain carries TRBV3-1 and TRBJ2-1, with D perhaps TRBD2 (7 bases). V gave up 0 bases and J gave up 0 bases, with 15 bases separating them. Germline V gene sequence: CDR1 LGHDT, CDR2 YNNKEL (reference sequence). This CDR3 comprises 18 residues. The CDR3 DNA follows: TGTGCCAGCAGCCAAGAAAGGCGGGGGCGTAGCTCCTACAATGAGCAGTTCTTC. It is translated as CASSQERRGRSSYNEQFF.

This chain joins TRBV6-5 and TRBJ2-1, with D unclear. In germline, CDR1 is MNHEY, CDR2 SVGAGI. V was trimmed by 1 base and J by 5 bases, leaving 6 bases between them. The CDR3 loop spans 13 amino acids. The CDR3 spells CASSYLGNNEQFF. For the CDR3, the DNA is TGTGCCAGCAGTTACTTAGGAAACAATGAGCAGTTCTTC.

A single count supports this clonotype. The V and J genes are TRBV3-1 and TRBJ2-5; TRBD1 aligns across 7 bases. The germline V gene has CDR1 LGHDT and CDR2 YNNKEL (reference sequence). V was clipped by 1 base and J by 7 bases; unmatched bases: 6. This CDR3 has 14 residues. CDR3 protein: CASSQGDSTRTQYF. The CDR3 nucleotides are TGTGCCAGCAGCCAAGGGGACAGCACGAGGACCCAGTACTTC.

This clonotype showed up just once. The rearrangement uses TRBV24-1 and TRBJ2-1; 11 bases are a match to TRBD2. Germline values: CDR1 KGHDR, CDR2 SFDVKD. V gave up 9 bases and J gave up 12 bases; unmatched junction bases: 18. The CDR3 covers 16 residues. CDR3 DNA: TGTGCCACCTCAACCTCCGGGACTAGCGGTTCGAGGGGGCAGTTCTTC. As protein: CATSTSGTSGSRGQFF.

This sequence joins TRBV24-1 and TRBJ1-5; 7 bases agree with TRBD1. The CDR3 totals 16 residues. With 2 bases clipped from V and 7 bases from J, the junction kept 10 bases outside the gene matches. Germline CDR1 reads KGHDR; CDR2 reads SFDVKD. CDR3 DNA sequence: TGTGCCACCAGTGATTCCCTGCACACAGGGGAACAGCCCCAGCATTTT. Translated: CATSDSLHTGEQPQHF.

The chain couples TRBV20-1 to TRBJ1-2; no firm D call. Germline lookup yields CDR1 DFQATT and CDR2 SNEGSKA (reference sequence). The CDR3 is made up of 13 amino acids. Deletions cut 3 bases from V and 3 bases from J, with 11 bases between. CDR3 in DNA: TGCAGTGCTAGTGACACCTCATACTATGGCTACACCTTC. It yields the protein CSASDTSYYGYTF.

This chain joins TRBV6-2 or TRBV6-3 and TRBJ2-1; TRBD1 agrees at 7 bases. Looked up from germline, CDR1 is MNHEY and CDR2 is SVGEGT. CDR3 length: 14 amino acids. V shed 6 bases and J 4 bases; nucleotides not matched to a gene: 6. The CDR3 coding sequence is TGTGCCAGCAGCACCGGGACAGCATACAATGAGCAGTTCTTC. The encoded protein is CASSTGTAYNEQFF.

This clonotype was counted once. The rearrangement joins TRBV21-1 to TRBJ2-4; TRBD2 reflects the table's D call only, with no check against the DNA. TRBV21-1 is tagged as a pseudogene. The CDR3 has 20 amino acids. In DNA, the CDR3 is TGTGCCAGCAGCAAAGAGAGAGAGCTAGCGCGAACCTCCCGAAACAATGAGCAGTACTTC. This translates into CASSKERELARTSRNNEQYF.

There are a few counts of this clonotype. The genes are TRBV29-1 and TRBJ2-1; 7 nucleotides match TRBD2. The trim removed 3 bases at V and 5 bases at J, leaving 4 bases unmatched. The length of the CDR3 is 13 residues. Germline V gene sequence: CDR1 SQVTM, CDR2 ANQGSEA. The DNA for the CDR3 is TGCAGCGTTGAGGGGGGGGAGCACAATGAGCAGTTCTTC. Residues: CSVEGGEHNEQFF.

This chain links TRBV29-1 with TRBJ1-1; 7 nucleotides align to TRBD1. Germline-derived CDR1 and CDR2 are SQVTM and ANQGSEA. The CDR3 covers 13 residues. Germline trimming cut 8 bases from V and 1 base from J; bases unmatched to any gene: 7. CDR3 loop: CSLWRGPNTEAFF. CDR3 nucleotides: TGCAGCCTTTGGAGGGGGCCGAACACTGAAGCTTTCTTT.

This chain joins TRBV12-3 or TRBV12-4 and TRBJ2-1, with 12 bases that match TRBD2. The CDR3 consists of 16 residues. J gave up 4 bases and V 6 bases, and 7 bases lay outside the gene matches. The CDR3 DNA reads TGTGCCAGCAGCCGTCGGACTAGCGGGACTTACAATGAGCAGTTCTTC. This translates into CASSRRTSGTYNEQFF.